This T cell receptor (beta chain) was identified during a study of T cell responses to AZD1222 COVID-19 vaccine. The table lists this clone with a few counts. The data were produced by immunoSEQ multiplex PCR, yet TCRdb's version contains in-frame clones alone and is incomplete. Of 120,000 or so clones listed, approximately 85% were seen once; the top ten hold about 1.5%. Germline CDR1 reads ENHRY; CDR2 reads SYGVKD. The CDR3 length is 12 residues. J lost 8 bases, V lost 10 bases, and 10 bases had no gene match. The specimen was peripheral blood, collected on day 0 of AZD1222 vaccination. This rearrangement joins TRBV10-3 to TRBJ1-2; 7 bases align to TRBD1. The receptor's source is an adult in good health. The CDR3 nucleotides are TGTGCCACTACCCCGACAGGGTCAGGCTACACCTTC. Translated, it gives CATTPTGSGYTF.